Shown below are 30 T cell receptor beta chains from a single sample sequenced in a study of identical twins. Each CDR3 protein gets one entry after TCRdb re-called the 5' RACE reads with MiXCR. In the table there are 510,000 or so distinct CDR3 sequences, roughly 15% of which are singletons. The same sample was also used in a study of yellow fever vaccine responses in identical twins.

The sample consisted of CD4+ T cells sorted from blood. These receptors originate from a woman in her late teens or twenties in good health.

This clonotype was seen only a few times. The chain employs TRBV5-1 and TRBJ2-1; D gene uncertain. This CDR3 is built from 15 residues. V gave up 1 base and J gave up 4 bases, with 12 bases separating them. Germline-derived CDR1 and CDR2 are SGHRS and YFSETQ. CDR3 DNA: TGCGCCAGCAGCTTGTTGGACCGAACGTACAATGAGCAGTTCTTC. The encoded protein is CASSLLDRTYNEQFF. Variable domain in full (rest from reference TRBV5-1 and TRBJ2-1): KAGVTQTPRYLIKTRGQQVTLSCSPISGHRSVSWYQQTPGQGLQFLFEYFSETQRNKGNFPGRFSGRQFSNSRSEMNVSTLELGDSALYLCASSLLDRTYNEQFFGPGTRLTVL.

This clonotype was seen a handful of times. This chain joins TRBV12-3 or TRBV12-4 and TRBJ2-3, with D unclear. Trimming removed 1 base from V and 4 bases from J, with 12 bases in between. The CDR3 spans 15 residues. The CDR3 coding sequence is TGTGCCAGCAGTTTAGTGGCCCCCCCCGCAGATACGCAGTATTTT. It encodes CASSLVAPPADTQYF.

This clonotype was detected only a few times. The J gene is TRBJ1-1, the V gene TRBV20-1; 8 bases agree with TRBD1. Germline-derived CDR1 and CDR2 are DFQATT and SNEGSKA (reference sequence). This CDR3 spans 15 amino acids. J gave up 4 bases and V 5 bases, and 12 bases lay outside the gene matches. CDR3 nucleotides: TGCAGTGCTTCCCACAGGGGGGGAGTTAGCACTGAAGCTTTCTTT. Residues: CSASHRGGVSTEAFF.

In its sample, this clonotype was seen a few times. The V gene is TRBV7-9, the J gene TRBJ1-2; the D gene is possibly TRBD1 (5 bases). Germline V CDR1 and CDR2: SEHNR, FQNEAQ (reference sequence). The CDR3 length is 15 residues. V lost 2 bases, J lost 4 bases, and 14 bases lay in between. CDR3 in amino acids: CASSLSSSGGYGYTF. The CDR3 nucleotides are TGTGCCAGCAGCTTAAGTTCCTCGGGGGGCTATGGCTACACCTTC. Together with reference TRBV7-9 and TRBJ1-2, the CDR3 gives the full variable domain: DTGVSQNPRHKITKRGQNVTFRCDPISEHNRLYWYRQTLGQGPEFLTYFQNEAQLEKSRLLSDRFSAERPKGSFSTLEIQRTEQGDSAMYLCASSLSSSGGYGYTFGSGTRLTVV.

This clonotype was counted a few times. The rearrangement links TRBV21-1 to TRBJ2-5; the table assigns TRBD1, which was not confirmed against the DNA. TRBV21-1 is designated a pseudogene. The CDR3 is 16 residues long. The CDR3 DNA is TGTGCCAGCAGCGTCCACCCGGTCTATAGATATGAGACCCAGTACTTC. Residues: CASSVHPVYRYETQYF.

This sequence joins TRBV7-7 and TRBJ2-1; possibly TRBD1 for D (6 bases). Germline V gene data show CDR1 as SSHAT and CDR2 as FNYEAQ (reference sequence). This CDR3 is 12 amino acids long. Trimming shortened V by 4 bases and J by 13 bases, and 14 bases separated the two germline ends. The CDR3 region is CASSSITGSQFF. Written as DNA, the CDR3 is TGTGCCAGCAGCTCGATAACAGGGTCACAGTTCTTC.

In this sample, this clonotype turned up a few times. The J gene is TRBJ1-1, the V gene TRBV3-1, with D unclear. Germline V lookup: CDR1 LGHDT, CDR2 YNNKEL (reference sequence). The CDR3 has 13 amino acids. With 7 bases removed from V and 0 bases from J, the gap between germline ends came to 9 bases. CDR3 sequence (DNA): TGTGCCAGCACCAAGACCCTGAACACTGAAGCTTTCTTT. It codes for CASTKTLNTEAFF.

This clonotype was detected a few times. The gene calls are TRBV28 and TRBJ2-1, with D possibly TRBD2 on 6 matching bases. V dropped 3 bases and J dropped 7 bases, with 16 bases sitting between them. The CDR3 loop spans 15 amino acids. Germline CDR1 and CDR2: MDHEN and SYDVKM. CDR3 amino acids: CASSLEAGIKNEQFF. The CDR3 bases are TGTGCCAGCAGTTTGGAAGCGGGCATAAAGAATGAGCAGTTCTTC.

This clonotype has more than one count but fewer than ten. The chain carries TRBV7-7 and TRBJ2-3; 8 bases are shared with TRBD2. After removal of 1 base from V and 6 bases from J, the junction contained 6 bases not matched to a gene. CDR1 and CDR2 from the germline V gene are SSHAT and FNYEAQ (reference sequence). This CDR3 has 15 residues. This CDR3 is CASSLVGREGDTQYF. The CDR3 region has the DNA TGTGCCAGCAGCTTAGTTGGACGGGAGGGTGATACGCAGTATTTT.

This chain's CDR3 is CASSRPGRPLEQYV. The DNA for the CDR3 is TGTGCCAGCAGCCGGCCGGGACGTCCCCTCGAGCAGTACGTC. The chain combines TRBV11-2 with TRBJ2-7; D may match TRBD1 or TRBD2 (5 bases each). CDR3 size: 14 residues. The V gene lost 5 bases and the J gene lost 6 bases, with 17 bases spanning the gap. Per the germline V gene, CDR1 is SGHAT and CDR2 is FQNNGV.

Only a few counts were recorded for this clonotype. This rearrangement joins TRBV20-1 to TRBJ2-1, with 7 bases identical to TRBD2. V was pared by 3 bases and J by 0 bases, with 8 bases of the junction left unmatched. The germline gives CDR1 DFQATT, CDR2 SNEGSKA (reference sequence). The CDR3 totals 16 residues. The CDR3 coding sequence is TGCAGTGCTAGCTCTTGGGGGGGGAGCTCCTACAATGAGCAGTTCTTC. As protein: CSASSWGGSSYNEQFF.

The chain carries TRBV29-1 and TRBJ2-1, with D possibly matching TRBD2 (5 bases). The germline V gene encodes CDR1 SQVTM and CDR2 ANQGSEA. The V end lost 7 bases, the J end lost 7 bases, and 17 bases lay between the germline ends. The CDR3 is 13 residues long. The DNA of the CDR3 is TGCAGCGCAGAGAGAGGGCCGGGAAATGAGCAGTTCTTC. Protein: CSAERGPGNEQFF.

The CDR3 sequence is CASKRSNEKLFF. The CDR3 DNA is TGTGCCAGCAAGCGGAGCAATGAAAAACTGTTTTTT. The V call is TRBV2, the J call TRBJ1-4, with D unclear. The germline V gene encodes CDR1 SNHLY and CDR2 FYNNEI. This CDR3 region has 12 residues. Trimming shortened V by 7 bases and J by 5 bases, and 8 bases separated the two germline ends.

The V call is TRBV12-3 or TRBV12-4, the J call TRBJ2-1; TRBD2 aligns across 8 bases. CDR3 size: 15 residues. V gave up 8 bases and J gave up 6 bases; unmatched junction bases: 12. The CDR3 spells CASRNAGGFSNEQFF. The CDR3 DNA reads as TGTGCCAGCCGAAACGCGGGGGGCTTTAGCAATGAGCAGTTCTTC.

CDR3 sequence: CASSHRQGNTGELFF. The CDR3 DNA reads TGTGCCAGCAGCCATCGACAGGGAAACACCGGGGAGCTGTTTTTT. The chain joins TRBV3-1 to TRBJ2-2; TRBD1 matches at 7 bases. Germline CDR1 is LGHDT and CDR2 is YNNKEL (reference sequence). The V and J ends lost 3 bases and 2 bases, in that order; junction bases with no gene match: 3. The CDR3 consists of 15 residues.

This chain connects TRBV29-1 to TRBJ1-6, with 9 bases aligning to TRBD1. The V and J ends lost 7 bases and 2 bases, in that order; junction bases with no gene match: 3. The CDR3 is 14 amino acids. Per germline, CDR1 SQVTM and CDR2 ANQGSEA. CDR3 DNA sequence: TGCAGCGCGAGACAGGGGGCCTATAATTCACCCCTCCACTTT. This encodes CSARQGAYNSPLHF. Full variable domain (rest looked up from reference TRBV29-1 and TRBJ1-6): SAVISQKPSRDICQRGTSLTIQCQVDSQVTMMFWYRQQPGQSLTLIATANQGSEATYESGFVIDKFPISRPNLTFSTLTVSNMSPEDSSIYLCSARQGAYNSPLHFGNGTRLTVT.

There are a few counts of this clonotype. The genes are TRBV5-1 and TRBJ2-3; D is undetermined. The CDR3 extends over 15 amino acids. V dropped 1 base and J dropped 0 bases, with 9 bases sitting between them. CDR1 and CDR2 from the germline V gene are SGHRS and YFSETQ. The CDR3 reads CASSLFRSSTDTQYF. The CDR3 bases are TGCGCCAGCAGCTTGTTTCGATCTAGCACAGATACGCAGTATTTT.

The J gene is TRBJ2-7, the V gene TRBV27, with 9 bases aligning to TRBD1. This CDR3 has 17 amino acids. V dropped 6 bases and J dropped 4; count of bases not matched to a gene: 16. Germline V gene data show CDR1 as MNHEY and CDR2 as SMNVEV (reference sequence). Here the CDR3 reads CASSPIGVGDRDYEQYV. The CDR3 DNA follows: TGTGCCAGCAGCCCTATCGGGGTGGGGGACAGGGATTACGAGCAGTACGTC.

In this sample, this clonotype turned up a few times. The chain employs TRBV5-1 and TRBJ2-7; 10 bases line up with TRBD2. CDR1 is SGHRS, CDR2 YFSETQ, per germline. This CDR3 is 14 amino acids long. The ends lost 2 bases at V and 4 bases at J; junction bases unmatched: 3. This CDR3 reads CASSFLAGEYEQYF. For the CDR3, the DNA is TGCGCCAGCAGCTTTCTAGCGGGAGAGTACGAGCAGTACTTC.

This clonotype was seen a handful of times. V usage is TRBV28 and J usage is TRBJ2-7; tentatively, D is TRBD1 or TRBD2 (6 bases each). This CDR3 has 13 residues. V lost 6 bases and J lost 2, with 11 bases in between. Per the germline V gene, CDR1 is MDHEN and CDR2 is SYDVKM. Here the CDR3 reads CASSGGLTYEQYF. The CDR3 bases are TGTGCCAGCAGCGGGGGCCTAACCTACGAGCAGTACTTC.

The table lists this clonotype with a few counts. The J gene is TRBJ1-6, the V gene TRBV12-3 or TRBV12-4; no clear D. This CDR3 contains 14 residues. The germline V and J ends were trimmed by 6 bases and 4 bases, with 10 bases remaining between them. The CDR3 spells CASSLTSYNSPLHF. Here the CDR3 DNA reads TGTGCCAGCAGCTTGACAAGTTATAATTCACCCCTCCACTTT.

This clonotype has a handful of counts. This sequence joins TRBV6-2 or TRBV6-3 and TRBJ2-1; 11 bases agree with TRBD2. Germline CDR1 is MNHEY and CDR2 is SVGEGT. The CDR3 consists of 21 residues. V shed 6 bases and J 3 bases; nucleotides not matched to a gene: 22. Here the CDR3 DNA reads TGTGCCAGCAGCCCATCCACTAGCGGGGGAGTTTGGCAGGGGGTCTACAATGAGCAGTTCTTC. Amino acids: CASSPSTSGGVWQGVYNEQFF.

Only a few counts were recorded for this clonotype. V gene TRBV28 combines with J gene TRBJ1-2; D is perhaps TRBD1 (5 bases). The germline V gene has CDR1 MDHEN and CDR2 SYDVKM. The CDR3 loop spans 13 amino acids. Trimming left V 5 bases short and J 4 bases short, with 11 bases between. The DNA of the CDR3 is TGTGCCAGCAGTACGGCAGGGATCTATGGCTACACCTTC. It translates to CASSTAGIYGYTF.

The genes are TRBV27 and TRBJ2-1; a possible D gene is TRBD1 (5 bases). Germline lookup yields CDR1 MNHEY and CDR2 SMNVEV (reference sequence). Trimming left V 8 bases short and J 0 bases short, with 11 bases between. CDR3 length: 14 residues. The CDR3 bases are TGTGCCAGCTGGACACCGAGCTCCTACAATGAGCAGTTCTTC. Its protein product is CASWTPSSYNEQFF.

This clonotype was found a few times. V usage is TRBV27 and J usage is TRBJ2-3; TRBD2 aligns across 12 bases. In germline, CDR1 is MNHEY, CDR2 SMNVEV (reference sequence). J was trimmed by 0 bases and V by 5 bases; bases with no gene match: 9. This CDR3 is 18 amino acids long. The CDR3 reads CASSLTSGGLLSTDTQYF. The CDR3 coding sequence is TGTGCCAGCAGTCTGACTAGCGGGGGCCTCTTAAGCACAGATACGCAGTATTTT.

At least ten counts were recorded for this clonotype. The CDR3 DNA is TGTGCCAGCAGTTTAACCGGGACTAGCGGGCACAATGAGCAGTTCTTC. Protein product: CASSLTGTSGHNEQFF. The chain uses TRBV28 and TRBJ2-1; TRBD2 matches 12 bases. The CDR3 sequence is 16 residues long. Trimming took 2 bases from V and 5 from J; bases not matched to a gene: 4. CDR1 MDHEN and CDR2 SYDVKM come from the germline V gene.

This clonotype appeared a few times. The rearrangement uses TRBV28 and TRBJ2-7; TRBD1 agrees at 8 bases. J gave up 3 bases and V 7 bases, and 2 bases lay outside the gene matches. Germline CDR1 is MDHEN and CDR2 is SYDVKM. This CDR3 comprises 12 residues. CDR3 residues: CASTTGDYEQYV. DNA of the CDR3: TGTGCCAGCACGACAGGGGACTACGAGCAGTACGTC.

The chain employs TRBV3-1 and TRBJ2-6, with D perhaps matching TRBD1 or TRBD2 (5 bases each). Germline CDR1 reads LGHDT; CDR2 reads YNNKEL (reference sequence). Trimming shortened V by 4 bases and J by 0 bases, and 13 bases separated the two germline ends. The CDR3 runs to 17 residues. The CDR3 reads CASSPPGPRSGANVLTF. The CDR3 coding sequence is TGTGCCAGCAGCCCTCCGGGACCCCGCTCTGGGGCCAACGTCCTGACTTTC.

V is TRBV6-1 and J is TRBJ1-6, with 8 bases aligning to TRBD1. After removal of 7 bases from V and 7 bases from J, the junction contained 9 bases not matched to a gene. The CDR3 contains 15 residues. Germline CDR1 and CDR2: MNHNS and SASEGT. Here the CDR3 DNA reads TGTGCCAGCAACTCAGAGACAGGGGCAAATTCACCCCTCCACTTT. It specifies CASNSETGANSPLHF.

The chain is built from TRBV24-1 and TRBJ2-2; the D gene is possibly TRBD2 (5 bases). Germline V gene data show CDR1 as KGHDR and CDR2 as SFDVKD. The length of the CDR3 is 14 residues. V lost 9 bases, J lost 1 base, and 11 bases lay in between. The chain's CDR3 is CATGLGVNTGELFF. The CDR3 DNA sequence: TGTGCCACCGGGTTGGGAGTGAACACCGGGGAGCTGTTTTTT.